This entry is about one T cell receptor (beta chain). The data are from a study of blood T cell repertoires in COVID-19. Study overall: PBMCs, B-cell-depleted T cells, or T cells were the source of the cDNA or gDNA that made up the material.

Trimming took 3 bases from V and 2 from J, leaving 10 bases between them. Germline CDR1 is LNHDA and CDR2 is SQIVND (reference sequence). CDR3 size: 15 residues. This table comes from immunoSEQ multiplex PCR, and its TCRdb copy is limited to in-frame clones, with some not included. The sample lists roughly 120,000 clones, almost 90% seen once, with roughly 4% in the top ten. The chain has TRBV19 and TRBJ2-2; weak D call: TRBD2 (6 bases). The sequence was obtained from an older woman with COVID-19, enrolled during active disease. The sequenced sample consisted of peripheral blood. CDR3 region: CASSIGTGNTGELFF. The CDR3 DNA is TGTGCCAGTAGTATTGGGACTGGTAACACCGGGGAGCTGTTTTTT.